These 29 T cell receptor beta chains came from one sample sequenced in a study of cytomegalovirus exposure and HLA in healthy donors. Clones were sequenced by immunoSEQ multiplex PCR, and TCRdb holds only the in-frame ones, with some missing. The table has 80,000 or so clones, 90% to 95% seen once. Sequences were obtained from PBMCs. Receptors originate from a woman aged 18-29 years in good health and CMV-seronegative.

The CDR3 nucleotides read TGTGCCATCAAGGCGCGGACAGGGATGAACACTGAAGCTTTCTTT. This codes for CAIKARTGMNTEAFF. The rearrangement links TRBV10-3 to TRBJ1-1; 8 bases line up with TRBD1. Germline V gene lookup returns CDR1 ENHRY and CDR2 SYGVKD. V lost 7 bases to trimming and J lost 0 bases; unmatched junction nucleotides: 7. The CDR3 is 15 amino acids.

CDR3 sequence: CATSRARGGVNEKLFF. CDR3 bases: TGTGCCACCAGCAGAGCCCGAGGGGGGGTTAATGAAAAACTGTTTTTT. The chain carries TRBV15 and TRBJ1-4; TRBD1 is a possible D gene (6 bases). The CDR3 totals 16 residues. Trimming cost V 1 base and J 4 bases, with 13 bases left between them. The germline V gene has CDR1 LNHNV and CDR2 YYDKDF (reference sequence). Full variable domain (remainder filled in from reference TRBV15 and TRBJ1-4): DAMVIQNPRYQVTQFGKPVTLSCSQTLNHNVMYWYQQKSSQAPKLLFHYYDKDFNNEADTPDNFQSRRPNTSFCFLDIRSPGLGDTAMYLCATSRARGGVNEKLFFGSGTQLSVL.

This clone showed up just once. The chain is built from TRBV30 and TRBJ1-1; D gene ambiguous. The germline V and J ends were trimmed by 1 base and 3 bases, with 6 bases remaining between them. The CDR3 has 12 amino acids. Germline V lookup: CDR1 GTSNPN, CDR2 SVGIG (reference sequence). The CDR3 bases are TGTGCCTGGAGTGCGGGAGACACTGAAGCTTTCTTT. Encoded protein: CAWSAGDTEAFF.

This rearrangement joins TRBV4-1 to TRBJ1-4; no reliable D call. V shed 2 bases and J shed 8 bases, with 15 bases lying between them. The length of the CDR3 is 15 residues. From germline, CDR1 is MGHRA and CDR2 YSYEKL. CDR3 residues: CASSQPAQRREKLFF. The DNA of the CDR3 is TGCGCCAGCAGCCAACCGGCCCAGAGGAGAGAAAAACTGTTTTTT.

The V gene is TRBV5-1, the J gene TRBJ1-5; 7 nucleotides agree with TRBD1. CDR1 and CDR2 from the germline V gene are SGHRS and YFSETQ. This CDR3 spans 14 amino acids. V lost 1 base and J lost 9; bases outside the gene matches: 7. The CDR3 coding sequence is TGCGCCAGCAGCTTGACAGGGGTCTCGTCGCCCCAGCATTTT. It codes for CASSLTGVSSPQHF.

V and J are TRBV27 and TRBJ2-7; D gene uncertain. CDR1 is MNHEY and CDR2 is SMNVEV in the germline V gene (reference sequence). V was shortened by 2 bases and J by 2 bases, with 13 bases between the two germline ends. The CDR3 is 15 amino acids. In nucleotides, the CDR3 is TGTGCCAGCAGTTTAACATTGACCCAGGCCTACGAGCAGTACTTC. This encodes CASSLTLTQAYEQYF.

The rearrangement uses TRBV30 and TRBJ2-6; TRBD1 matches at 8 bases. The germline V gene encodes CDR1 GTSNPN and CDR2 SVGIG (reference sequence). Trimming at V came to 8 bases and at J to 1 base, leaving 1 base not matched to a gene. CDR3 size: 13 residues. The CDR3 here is CARQGSGANVLTF. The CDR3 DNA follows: TGTGCCCGACAGGGGTCTGGGGCCAACGTCCTGACTTTC.

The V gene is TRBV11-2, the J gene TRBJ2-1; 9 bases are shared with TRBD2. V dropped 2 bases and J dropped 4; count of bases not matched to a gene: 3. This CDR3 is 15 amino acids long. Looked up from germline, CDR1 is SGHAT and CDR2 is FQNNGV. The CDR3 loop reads CASSLRGRVYNEQFF. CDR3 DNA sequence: TGTGCCAGCAGCTTACGCGGGAGGGTTTACAATGAGCAGTTCTTC.

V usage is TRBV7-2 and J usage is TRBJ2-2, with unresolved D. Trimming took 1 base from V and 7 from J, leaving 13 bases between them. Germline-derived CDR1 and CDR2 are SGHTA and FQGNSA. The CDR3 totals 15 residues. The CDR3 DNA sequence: TGTGCCAGCAGCTTAGTCGATTGGCAGTACGGGGAGCTGTTTTTT. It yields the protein CASSLVDWQYGELFF.

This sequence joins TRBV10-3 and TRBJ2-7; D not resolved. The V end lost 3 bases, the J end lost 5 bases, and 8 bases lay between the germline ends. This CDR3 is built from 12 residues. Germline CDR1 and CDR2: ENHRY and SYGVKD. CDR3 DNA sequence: TGTGCCATCAGTGACCAGGTCCACGAGCAGTACTTC. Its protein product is CAISDQVHEQYF.

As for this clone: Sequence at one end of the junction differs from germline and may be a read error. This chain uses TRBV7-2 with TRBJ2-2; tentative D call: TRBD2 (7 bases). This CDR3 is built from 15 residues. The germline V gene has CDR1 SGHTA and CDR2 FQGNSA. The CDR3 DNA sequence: TGTGCCAGCAGATCTGGGGGGGCCTCCACCCGGGAGCTGTTTTTT. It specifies CASRSGGASTRELFF.

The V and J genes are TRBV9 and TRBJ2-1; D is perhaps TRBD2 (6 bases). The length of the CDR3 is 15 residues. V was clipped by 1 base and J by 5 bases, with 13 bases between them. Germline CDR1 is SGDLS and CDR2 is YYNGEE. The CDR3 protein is CASSVRGDFNNEQFF. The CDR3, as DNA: TGTGCCAGCAGCGTACGCGGGGACTTCAACAATGAGCAGTTCTTC.

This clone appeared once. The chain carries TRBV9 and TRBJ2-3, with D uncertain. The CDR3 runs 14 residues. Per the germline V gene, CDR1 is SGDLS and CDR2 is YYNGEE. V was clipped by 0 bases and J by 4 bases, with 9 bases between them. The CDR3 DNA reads TGTGCCAGCAGCGTAGCTAGTGAAGCAGATACGCAGTATTTT. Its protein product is CASSVASEADTQYF. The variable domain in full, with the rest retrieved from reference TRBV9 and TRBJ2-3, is DSGVTQTPKHLITATGQRVTLRCSPRSGDLSVYWYQQSLDQGLQFLIQYYNGEERAKGNILERFSAQQFPDLHSELNLSSLELGDSALYFCASSVASEADTQYFGPGTRLTVL.

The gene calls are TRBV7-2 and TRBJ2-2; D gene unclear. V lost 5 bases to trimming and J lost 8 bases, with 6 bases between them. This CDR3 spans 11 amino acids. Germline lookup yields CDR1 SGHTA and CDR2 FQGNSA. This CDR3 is CASSGMGELFF. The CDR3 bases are TGTGCCAGCAGCGGCATGGGGGAGCTGTTTTTT.

The CDR3 reads CASSIDTQAFF. DNA for the CDR3: TGTGCCAGCAGCATAGACACCCAAGCTTTCTTT. This chain connects TRBV6-6 to TRBJ1-1; no clear D. V was cut by 6 bases and J by 9 bases, with 11 bases left in between. The CDR3 has 11 residues. Germline V gene lookup returns CDR1 MNHNY and CDR2 SVGAGI (reference sequence).

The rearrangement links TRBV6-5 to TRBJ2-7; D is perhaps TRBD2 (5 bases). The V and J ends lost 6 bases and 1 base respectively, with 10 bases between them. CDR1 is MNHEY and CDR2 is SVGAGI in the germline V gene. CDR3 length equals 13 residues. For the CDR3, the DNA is TGTGCCAGCAGCCGAAGCGGTTCCTACGAGCAGTACTTC. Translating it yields CASSRSGSYEQYF.

CDR3 region: CASSVDNGGETEAFF. The DNA of the CDR3 is TGTGCCAGCAGCGTAGATAACGGAGGGGAGACTGAAGCTTTCTTT. The chain combines TRBV9 with TRBJ1-1; D may be TRBD1 (5 bases). V was clipped by 0 bases and J by 5 bases, with 14 bases between them. The CDR3 spans 15 residues. Germline V gene data show CDR1 as SGDLS and CDR2 as YYNGEE.

The CDR3 sequence: CASSLGGSTKTYEQYF. The CDR3 region has the DNA TGCGCCAGCAGCTTGGGCGGTTCTACTAAAACCTACGAGCAGTACTTC. The chain joins TRBV5-1 to TRBJ2-7, with unresolved D. The V gene's germline CDR1 is SGHRS and CDR2 YFSETQ. This CDR3 is built from 16 residues. The V gene lost 0 bases and the J gene lost 2 bases, with 15 bases spanning the gap.

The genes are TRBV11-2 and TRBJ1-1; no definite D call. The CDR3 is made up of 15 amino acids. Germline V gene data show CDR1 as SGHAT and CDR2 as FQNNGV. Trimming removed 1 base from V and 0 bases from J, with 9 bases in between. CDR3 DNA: TGTGCCAGCAGCTTAGTGTCACATGTGAACACTGAAGCTTTCTTT. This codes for CASSLVSHVNTEAFF.

The CDR3 DNA follows: TGTGCCAGCAGCCTGGGACAGGGTCTAGGGGGCCGCCATTTT. Its protein is CASSLGQGLGGRHF. The V and J genes are TRBV28 and TRBJ1-5; TRBD1 matches 9 bases. The V gene end was trimmed by 6 bases and the J gene end by 16 bases; junction bases not matched to a gene: 16. Germline values: CDR1 MDHEN, CDR2 SYDVKM. The CDR3 has 14 residues.

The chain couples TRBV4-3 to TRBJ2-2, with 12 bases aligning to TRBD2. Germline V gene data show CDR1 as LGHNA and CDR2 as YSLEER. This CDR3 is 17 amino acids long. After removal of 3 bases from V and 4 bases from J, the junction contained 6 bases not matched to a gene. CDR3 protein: CASSHPSGGATTGELFF. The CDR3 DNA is TGCGCCAGCAGCCACCCTAGCGGGGGGGCTACCACCGGGGAGCTGTTTTTT.

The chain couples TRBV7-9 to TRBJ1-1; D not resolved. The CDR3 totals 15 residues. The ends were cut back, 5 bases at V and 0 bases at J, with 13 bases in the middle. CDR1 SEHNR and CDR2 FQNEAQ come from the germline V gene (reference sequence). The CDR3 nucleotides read TGTGCCAGCAGCCCAGAGCGCGGAATGAACACTGAAGCTTTCTTT. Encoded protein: CASSPERGMNTEAFF.

The CDR3 sequence: CASSPRQSSYEQYF. The CDR3, as DNA: TGCGCCAGCAGCCCGCGACAATCCTCCTACGAGCAGTACTTC. V gene TRBV4-3 combines with J gene TRBJ2-7; the D is unclear. Looked up from germline, CDR1 is LGHNA and CDR2 is YSLEER. Trimming pared 4 bases from V and 0 bases from J, leaving 10 bases between. This CDR3 spans 14 amino acids.

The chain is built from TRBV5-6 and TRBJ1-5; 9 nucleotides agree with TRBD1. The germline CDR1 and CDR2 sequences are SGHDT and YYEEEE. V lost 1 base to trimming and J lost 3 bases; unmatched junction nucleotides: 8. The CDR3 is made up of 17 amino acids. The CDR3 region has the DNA TGTGCCAGCAGCTTGAGAGGGGGACAGGGACCCAATCAGCCCCAGCATTTT. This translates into CASSLRGGQGPNQPQHF.

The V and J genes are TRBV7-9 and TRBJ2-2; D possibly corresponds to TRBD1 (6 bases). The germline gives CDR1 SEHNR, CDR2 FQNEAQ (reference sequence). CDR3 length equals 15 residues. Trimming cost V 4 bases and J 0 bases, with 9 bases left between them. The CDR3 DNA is TGTGCCAGCAGCTCCGGGACAACGAACACCGGGGAGCTGTTTTTT. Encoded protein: CASSSGTTNTGELFF.

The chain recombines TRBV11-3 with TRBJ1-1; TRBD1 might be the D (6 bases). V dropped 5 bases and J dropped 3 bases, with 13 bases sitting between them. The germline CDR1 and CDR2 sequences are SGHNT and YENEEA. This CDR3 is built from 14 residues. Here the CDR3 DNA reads TGTGCCAGCAGCCGGGGGGGCGGGGACACTGAAGCTTTCTTT. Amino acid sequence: CASSRGGGDTEAFF.

The CDR3 loop is CASSQVPGTNYGYTF. In nucleotides, the CDR3 is TGTGCCAGCAGCCAAGTACCAGGGACTAACTATGGCTACACCTTC. V and J are TRBV14 and TRBJ1-2; D possibly corresponds to TRBD1 (5 bases). CDR1 and CDR2 from the germline V gene are SGHDN and FVKESK. The CDR3 length is 15 residues. V lost 1 base and J lost 0, with 9 bases in between.

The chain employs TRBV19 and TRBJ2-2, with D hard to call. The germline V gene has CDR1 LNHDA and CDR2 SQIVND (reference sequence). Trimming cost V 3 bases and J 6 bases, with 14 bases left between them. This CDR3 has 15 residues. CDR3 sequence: CASSMYVIGPGELFF. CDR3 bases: TGTGCCAGTAGTATGTATGTTATCGGTCCCGGGGAGCTGTTTTTT.

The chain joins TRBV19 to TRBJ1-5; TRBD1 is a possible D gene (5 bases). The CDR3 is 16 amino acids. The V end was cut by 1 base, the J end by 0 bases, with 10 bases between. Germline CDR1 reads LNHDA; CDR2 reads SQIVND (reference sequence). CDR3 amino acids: CASSIARGNSNQPQHF. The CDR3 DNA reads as TGTGCCAGTAGTATAGCTCGGGGGAATAGCAATCAGCCCCAGCATTTT.